Shown below are 17 T cell receptor beta chains from a single sample sequenced in a study of blood T cell repertoires in COVID-19 (dated by TCRdb to the early 2020s). To prepare the library, the immunoSEQ multiplex PCR assay was applied. TCRdb holds this immuneACCESS table with in-frame rearrangements only. Some clones are missing; in checked studies, unresolved V genes explain under half, and the rest has no known cause. The sample records roughly 100,000 clones, about 80% of which are singletons. Of the sample, roughly a fifth is held by the ten largest clones. Sequencing input: peripheral blood. All receptors derive from a woman in her 70s with acute or convalescent COVID-19.

V and J are TRBV3-1 (or the pseudogene TRBV3-2) and TRBJ1-3, with 9 bases identical to TRBD1. V was pared by 8 bases and J by 2 bases, with 10 bases of the junction left unmatched. In germline, CDR1 is LGHDT, CDR2 YNNKEL (reference sequence). The CDR3 contains 16 residues. The CDR3: CASGVSRTGAGNTIYF. CDR3 DNA: TGTGCCAGCGGCGTAAGTCGGACAGGGGCTGGAAACACCATATATTTT.

V gene TRBV21-1 combines with J gene TRBJ1-4; the D call of TRBD1 is as the table states it, not checked on the DNA. TRBV21-1 is a documented pseudogene. This CDR3 is built from 16 residues. The CDR3 DNA is TGTGCCAGCAGACCCCTACAGAGTGCAACTAATGAAAAACTGTTTTTT. Translation: CASRPLQSATNEKLFF.

V gene TRBV5-1 combines with J gene TRBJ2-5; maybe TRBD2 (7 bases). Trimming stripped 0 bases from V and 5 bases from J, with 20 bases between. Germline-derived CDR1 and CDR2 are SGHRS and YFSETQ. This CDR3 spans 17 amino acids. CDR3 DNA: TGCGCCAGCAGCTTGGATCGGGGGGCTTCTTATCTGGAGACCCAGTACTTC. This encodes CASSLDRGASYLETQYF. Complete variable domain (other parts from reference TRBV5-1 and TRBJ2-5): KAGVTQTPRYLIKTRGQQVTLSCSPISGHRSVSWYQQTPGQGLQFLFEYFSETQRNKGNFPGRFSGRQFSNSRSEMNVSTLELGDSALYLCASSLDRGASYLETQYFGPGTRLLVL.

V and J are TRBV21-1 and TRBJ2-3; TRBD2, the table's D call, was not compared with the DNA. TRBV21-1 is annotated as a pseudogene. The CDR3 length is 17 residues. The CDR3 sequence is CASSNLGPENLLDTQYF. DNA of the CDR3: TGTGCCAGCAGCAATCTCGGTCCCGAGAATCTTTTAGATACGCAGTATTTT.

The genes are TRBV6-1 and TRBJ2-2; 7 nucleotides align to TRBD2. J was trimmed by 7 bases and V by 2 bases; bases with no gene match: 7. The CDR3 sequence is 15 residues long. The germline V gene encodes CDR1 MNHNS and CDR2 SASEGT. Written as DNA, the CDR3 is TGTGCCAGCAGTGAAACCCTACCGGGGGGCGGGGAGCTGTTTTTT. Its protein is CASSETLPGGGELFF.

This chain uses TRBV15 with TRBJ2-5; the D gene is possibly TRBD1 (6 bases). CDR3 length: 19 residues. Deletions cut 0 bases from V and 1 base from J, with 21 bases between. Germline V gives CDR1 LNHNV, CDR2 YYDKDF (reference sequence). CDR3 loop: CATSRDLTGVGTSQETQYF. The DNA for the CDR3 is TGTGCCACCAGCAGAGATCTGACAGGTGTGGGGACCTCCCAAGAGACCCAGTACTTC.

V usage is TRBV3-1 (or the pseudogene TRBV3-2) and J usage is TRBJ2-2; 7 nucleotides line up with TRBD1. The CDR3 totals 15 residues. Germline-derived CDR1 and CDR2 are LGHDT and YNNKEL (reference sequence). V trimming: 6 bases; J trimming: 5 bases; junction bases outside the gene matches: 9. CDR3 loop: CASREGTEGTGELFF. The CDR3 DNA reads TGTGCCAGCAGGGAAGGGACAGAAGGGACCGGGGAGCTGTTTTTT.

The V gene is TRBV3-1 (or the pseudogene TRBV3-2), the J gene TRBJ2-5, with D unclear. Germline values: CDR1 LGHDT, CDR2 YNNKEL (reference sequence). Deletions cut 6 bases from V and 4 bases from J, with 9 bases between. The CDR3 runs to 12 residues. The chain's CDR3 is CASSPDGETQYF. The CDR3 DNA is TGTGCCAGCAGTCCAGATGGAGAGACCCAGTACTTC.

The chain links TRBV28 to TRBJ1-5, with D possibly matching TRBD1 (6 bases). In germline, CDR1 is MDHEN, CDR2 SYDVKM. The CDR3 extends over 17 amino acids. V dropped 5 bases and J dropped 4 bases, with 21 bases sitting between them. This CDR3 is CASSPTLKGGGNQPQHF. CDR3 nucleotides: TGTGCCAGCAGTCCCACCCTTAAGGGGGGGGGTAATCAGCCCCAGCATTTT.

In this sample, this clone turned up a few times. This sequence joins TRBV9 and TRBJ2-1; 8 bases are a match to TRBD1. CDR1 and CDR2 (germline): SGDLS, YYNGEE. CDR3 length: 16 amino acids. Trimming cost V 3 bases and J 0 bases; bases outside gene matches: 5. The CDR3 sequence is CASSDQGAGSYNEQFF. The DNA of the CDR3 is TGTGCCAGCAGCGATCAGGGGGCGGGCTCCTACAATGAGCAGTTCTTC.

This clone was detected a few times. This chain connects TRBV5-1 to TRBJ1-2; TRBD1 matches at 7 bases. The CDR3 runs to 14 residues. The germline gives CDR1 SGHRS, CDR2 YFSETQ. J was trimmed by 5 bases and V by 0 bases; bases with no gene match: 4. The CDR3 spells CASSLGGDSYGYTF. The CDR3 coding sequence is TGCGCCAGCAGCTTGGGCGGGGACAGTTATGGCTACACCTTC.

This rearrangement joins TRBV5-1 to TRBJ2-1; 9 bases align to TRBD2. This CDR3 region has 15 residues. CDR1 SGHRS and CDR2 YFSETQ come from the germline V gene. V lost 4 bases, J lost 10 bases, and 12 bases stayed unmatched. The CDR3 DNA follows: TGCGCCAGCAGCGCGGACTTAGCGGGGGTGCGGGAGCAGTTCTTC. It is translated as CASSADLAGVREQFF. The entire variable domain, with the rest obtained from reference TRBV5-1 and TRBJ2-1, is as follows: KAGVTQTPRYLIKTRGQQVTLSCSPISGHRSVSWYQQTPGQGLQFLFEYFSETQRNKGNFPGRFSGRQFSNSRSEMNVSTLELGDSALYLCASSADLAGVREQFFGPGTRLTVL.

V usage is TRBV2 and J usage is TRBJ2-2, with 7 bases that match TRBD2. The CDR3 spans 15 residues. CDR1 and CDR2 from the germline V gene are SNHLY and FYNNEI. Unmatched junction bases numbered 4, after V lost 5 bases and J lost 1 base. CDR3 region: CASSWGGMNTGELFF. The CDR3, as DNA: TGTGCCAGCAGTTGGGGGGGAATGAACACCGGGGAGCTGTTTTTT.

The chain carries TRBV5-1 and TRBJ2-7; 10 bases are shared with TRBD1. The CDR3 has 17 amino acids. Germline V gene sequence: CDR1 SGHRS, CDR2 YFSETQ. The junction had 6 bases not matched to a gene; V was cut back by 0 bases and J by 0 bases. The CDR3 is CASSLVAGQGTSYEQYF. The CDR3 region has the DNA TGCGCCAGCAGCTTGGTGGCGGGACAGGGGACCTCCTACGAGCAGTACTTC.

This sequence joins TRBV10-3 and TRBJ2-3, with 12 bases identical to TRBD2. This CDR3 is built from 16 residues. V trimming: 4 bases; J trimming: 0 bases; junction bases outside the gene matches: 2. Germline V gives CDR1 ENHRY, CDR2 SYGVKD. As DNA, the CDR3 is TGTGCCATCAGTGCTAGCGGGGGGGTAAGCACAGATACGCAGTATTTT. The encoded protein is CAISASGGVSTDTQYF.

V usage is TRBV7-9 and J usage is TRBJ1-2, with 10 bases fitting TRBD1. The germline CDR1 and CDR2 sequences are SEHNR and FQNEAQ (reference sequence). This CDR3 has 13 residues. Trimming took 4 bases from V and 6 from J; bases not matched to a gene: 2. The CDR3 region has the DNA TGTGCCAGCAGCTCGACAGGGGGCGATGGCTACACCTTC. This gives the protein CASSSTGGDGYTF.

The J gene is TRBJ1-2, the V gene TRBV13, with 8 bases aligning to TRBD1. The germline V gene has CDR1 PRHDT and CDR2 FYEKMQ (reference sequence). CDR3 length: 13 amino acids. Trimming removed 5 bases from V and 8 bases from J; junction bases left unmatched: 7. The CDR3 nucleotides are TGTGCCAGCAGCCGAGGACAGGGCGAAGGCTACACCTTC. Protein: CASSRGQGEGYTF.